This T cell receptor (beta chain) was sequenced during a study of CD8 T cells in Susac syndrome. Germline lookup yields CDR1 LNHDA and CDR2 SQIVND (reference sequence). CDR3 length: 14 amino acids. V lost 4 bases, J lost 5 bases, and 13 bases lay in between. Negative isolation was applied to CD8+ and CD4+ T cells, and FACS enrichment was applied to TEMRA cells. It was with random hexamers that 0.5 to 1 ug RNA was reverse transcribed. TCRdb reprocessed the immunoSEQ multiplex PCR reads with MiXCR, giving one entry per CDR3 protein. The sample records about 160,000 distinct CDR3 sequences, approximately 94% being singletons.

This TCR was sampled from a human donor with multiple sclerosis. Material: CD4+ T cells from PBMCs. The chain recombines TRBV19 with TRBJ2-3; D possibly corresponds to TRBD1 (6 bases). The CDR3 loop is CASSKGQWEDTQYF. DNA for the CDR3: TGTGCCAGTAGTAAAGGACAGTGGGAAGATACGCAGTATTTT.